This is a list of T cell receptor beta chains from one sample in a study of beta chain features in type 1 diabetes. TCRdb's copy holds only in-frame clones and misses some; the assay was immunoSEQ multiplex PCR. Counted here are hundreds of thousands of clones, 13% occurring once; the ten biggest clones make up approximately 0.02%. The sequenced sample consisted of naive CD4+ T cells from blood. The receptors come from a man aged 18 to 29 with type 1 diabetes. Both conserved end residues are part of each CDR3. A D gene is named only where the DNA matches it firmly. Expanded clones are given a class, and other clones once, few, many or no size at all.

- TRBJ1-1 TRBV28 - CASSLSGRGNTEAFF TGTGCCAGCAGTTTATCAGGTCGGGGTAACACTGAAGCTTTCTTT
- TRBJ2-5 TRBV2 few CASSVAGGGLQETQYF TGTGCCAGCAGTGTGGCAGGAGGGGGCCTACAAGAGACCCAGTACTTC
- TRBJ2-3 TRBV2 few CASSDGLATDTQYF TGTGCCAGCAGCGATGGACTGGCGACAGATACGCAGTATTTT
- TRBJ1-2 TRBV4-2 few CASSREQGGLYGYTF TGTGCCAGCAGTCGAGAACAGGGTGGCTTATATGGCTACACCTTC
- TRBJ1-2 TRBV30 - CAWSPKGDYGYTF TGTGCCTGGAGCCCGAAAGGAGACTATGGCTACACCTTC
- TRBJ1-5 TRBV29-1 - CSVAQGESNQPQHF TGCAGCGTGGCACAGGGCGAAAGCAATCAGCCCCAGCATTTT
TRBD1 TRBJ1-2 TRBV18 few CASSPTGNYGYTF TGTGCCAGCTCGCCGACAGGGAACTATGGCTACACCTTC
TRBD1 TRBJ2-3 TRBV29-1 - CSGEGTGPRTDTQYF TGCAGCGGGGAAGGGACAGGTCCGAGAACAGATACGCAGTATTTT
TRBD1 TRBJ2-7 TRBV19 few CASSTTGVIYEQYF TGTGCCAGTAGTACAACAGGGGTAATCTACGAGCAGTACTTC
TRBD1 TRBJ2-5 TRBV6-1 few CASSAGQGRGETQYF TGTGCCAGCAGTGCCGGACAGGGGAGAGGAGAGACCCAGTACTTC
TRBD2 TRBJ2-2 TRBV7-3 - CASSSGLATGELFF TGTGCCAGCAGCTCGGGACTAGCCACCGGGGAGCTGTTTTTT